Included here is one T cell receptor (beta chain) sequence, with context. Its specificity is not known. Trimming removed 6 bases at V and 2 bases at J, with 11 bases between. The germline CDR1 and CDR2 sequences are MNHEY and SVGAGI. The CDR3 runs 14 residues. This entry is derived from a study of T cell responses to AZD1222 COVID-19 vaccine. Study overall: Samples with a second dose at about 4 or about 12 weeks were pooled together. Study conclusions and caveats: Most donors were white British and more were female, and clonal diversity was possibly underestimated. Samples come after the peak T cell response, not at day 14.

Produced via immunoSEQ multiplex PCR; TCRdb's table is partial and in-frame only. Of over 65,000 clones detected, 70% to 90% appear once; the ten largest clones hold around 6.7%. The chain couples TRBV6-5 to TRBJ2-4; D may be TRBD1 or TRBD2 (5 bases each). The receptor's source is an adult in good health. Sequencing was performed on peripheral blood, taken on day 0 of AZD1222 vaccination. This CDR3 is CASRPPGPKNIQYF. In DNA form, the CDR3 reads TGTGCCAGCAGACCCCCGGGACCCAAAAACATTCAGTACTTC.